The 10 T cell receptor beta chains reported below all come from one sample, sequenced in a study of blood T cells in healthy people across ages. Through a sample-barcoded 5' primer and a J-beta primer mix, a second PCR was run for 7 to 11 cycles. In TCRdb, the 5' RACE reads were re-called with MiXCR into one record per CDR3 protein. This table holds fewer than 2 million distinct CDR3 sequences, more than 35% found once. Material: blood. These TCRs come from a human donor in good health.

The V call is TRBV7-8, the J call TRBJ2-1; TRBD2 aligns across 11 bases. The germline V gene has CDR1 SGHVS and CDR2 FQNEAQ. The J segment lost 9 bases and the V segment lost 2 bases, leaving 12 bases of the junction unmatched. The length of the CDR3 is 17 residues. In DNA form, the CDR3 reads TGTGCCAGCAGCTTACTCCGTAGCGGGGGGGCTATACTTGAGCAGTTCTTC. Amino acids: CASSLLRSGGAILEQFF.

This sequence joins TRBV29-1 and TRBJ1-2; TRBD1 might be the D (5 bases). Germline V gene sequence: CDR1 SQVTM, CDR2 ANQGSEA. The CDR3 runs 14 residues. With 2 bases removed from V and 6 bases from J, the gap between germline ends came to 16 bases. The chain's CDR3 is CSVESGWQGDGYTF. Here the CDR3 DNA reads TGCAGCGTTGAATCGGGGTGGCAGGGCGATGGCTACACCTTC.

This clonotype was recorded a few times. The chain carries TRBV24-1 and TRBJ2-7; 9 nucleotides agree with TRBD1. CDR1 is KGHDR, CDR2 SFDVKD, per germline. The CDR3 sequence is 15 residues long. After removal of 4 bases from V and 2 bases from J, the junction contained 5 bases not matched to a gene. The CDR3: CATSETGQGTYEQYF. The CDR3 bases are TGTGCCACCAGTGAGACGGGACAGGGTACCTACGAGCAGTACTTC.

In DNA, the CDR3 is TGTGCCAGCAGCGCGAACTCGGAACATGAGCAGTTCTTC. This sequence encodes CASSANSEHEQFF. V usage is TRBV9 and J usage is TRBJ2-1; no definite D call. CDR3 size: 13 residues. CDR1 and CDR2 (germline): SGDLS, YYNGEE. V was trimmed by 3 bases and J by 8 bases, leaving 12 bases between them.

The V and J genes are TRBV5-1 and TRBJ1-1; D is ambiguous. The CDR3 consists of 15 residues. V shed 0 bases and J shed 3 bases, with 12 bases lying between them. CDR1 SGHRS and CDR2 YFSETQ come from the germline V gene. DNA of the CDR3: TGCGCCAGCAGCTTGGTGAATCTCGTCGACACTGAAGCTTTCTTT. Protein sequence: CASSLVNLVDTEAFF. The full variable domain, with the rest looked up from reference TRBV5-1 and TRBJ1-1, is KAGVTQTPRYLIKTRGQQVTLSCSPISGHRSVSWYQQTPGQGLQFLFEYFSETQRNKGNFPGRFSGRQFSNSRSEMNVSTLELGDSALYLCASSLVNLVDTEAFFGQGTRLTVV.

The table lists this clonotype with a few counts. The gene calls are TRBV10-3 and TRBJ2-7; the D is unclear. V was trimmed by 0 bases and J by 2 bases, leaving 11 bases between them. The CDR3 sequence is 15 residues long. Germline V gene lookup returns CDR1 ENHRY and CDR2 SYGVKD. CDR3 bases: TGTGCCATCAGTGAGTCGAGGTCGTCCGCCTACGAGCAGTACTTC. This encodes CAISESRSSAYEQYF.

V usage is TRBV2 and J usage is TRBJ2-4; 9 nucleotides agree with TRBD1. Germline values: CDR1 SNHLY, CDR2 FYNNEI. The ends lost 7 bases at V and 8 bases at J; junction bases unmatched: 9. CDR3 length: 14 residues. Here the CDR3 DNA reads TGTGCCAGCAATAACAGGGGGCTAACGGACATTCAGTACTTC. Protein sequence: CASNNRGLTDIQYF.

This clonotype was observed a few times. The chain uses TRBV6-1 and TRBJ2-7, with TRBD1 identical over 7 bases. The V gene end was trimmed by 5 bases and the J gene end by 3 bases; junction bases not matched to a gene: 10. The CDR3 totals 15 residues. The V gene's germline CDR1 is MNHNS and CDR2 SASEGT. CDR3 loop: CASSRIRDSYYEQYF. In DNA, the CDR3 is TGTGCCAGCAGTCGTATCAGGGACAGTTACTACGAGCAGTACTTC.

The chain couples TRBV20-1 to TRBJ2-1, with D tentatively TRBD1 or TRBD2 (5 bases each). V was pared by 8 bases and J by 5 bases, with 16 bases between. CDR3 size: 13 residues. Germline V gene data show CDR1 as DFQATT and CDR2 as SNEGSKA (reference sequence). The CDR3 loop reads CSSGWGSDNEQFF. The CDR3 DNA reads TGCAGTTCGGGGTGGGGGTCCGACAATGAGCAGTTCTTC.

This sequence joins TRBV5-1 and TRBJ2-2, with D unclear. The CDR3 length is 15 residues. Trimming took 4 bases from V and 2 from J, leaving 12 bases between them. Per germline, CDR1 SGHRS and CDR2 YFSETQ. The CDR3, as DNA: TGCGCCAGCAGCCGAGAAACAGTTAACACCGGGGAGCTGTTTTTT. It specifies CASSRETVNTGELFF.